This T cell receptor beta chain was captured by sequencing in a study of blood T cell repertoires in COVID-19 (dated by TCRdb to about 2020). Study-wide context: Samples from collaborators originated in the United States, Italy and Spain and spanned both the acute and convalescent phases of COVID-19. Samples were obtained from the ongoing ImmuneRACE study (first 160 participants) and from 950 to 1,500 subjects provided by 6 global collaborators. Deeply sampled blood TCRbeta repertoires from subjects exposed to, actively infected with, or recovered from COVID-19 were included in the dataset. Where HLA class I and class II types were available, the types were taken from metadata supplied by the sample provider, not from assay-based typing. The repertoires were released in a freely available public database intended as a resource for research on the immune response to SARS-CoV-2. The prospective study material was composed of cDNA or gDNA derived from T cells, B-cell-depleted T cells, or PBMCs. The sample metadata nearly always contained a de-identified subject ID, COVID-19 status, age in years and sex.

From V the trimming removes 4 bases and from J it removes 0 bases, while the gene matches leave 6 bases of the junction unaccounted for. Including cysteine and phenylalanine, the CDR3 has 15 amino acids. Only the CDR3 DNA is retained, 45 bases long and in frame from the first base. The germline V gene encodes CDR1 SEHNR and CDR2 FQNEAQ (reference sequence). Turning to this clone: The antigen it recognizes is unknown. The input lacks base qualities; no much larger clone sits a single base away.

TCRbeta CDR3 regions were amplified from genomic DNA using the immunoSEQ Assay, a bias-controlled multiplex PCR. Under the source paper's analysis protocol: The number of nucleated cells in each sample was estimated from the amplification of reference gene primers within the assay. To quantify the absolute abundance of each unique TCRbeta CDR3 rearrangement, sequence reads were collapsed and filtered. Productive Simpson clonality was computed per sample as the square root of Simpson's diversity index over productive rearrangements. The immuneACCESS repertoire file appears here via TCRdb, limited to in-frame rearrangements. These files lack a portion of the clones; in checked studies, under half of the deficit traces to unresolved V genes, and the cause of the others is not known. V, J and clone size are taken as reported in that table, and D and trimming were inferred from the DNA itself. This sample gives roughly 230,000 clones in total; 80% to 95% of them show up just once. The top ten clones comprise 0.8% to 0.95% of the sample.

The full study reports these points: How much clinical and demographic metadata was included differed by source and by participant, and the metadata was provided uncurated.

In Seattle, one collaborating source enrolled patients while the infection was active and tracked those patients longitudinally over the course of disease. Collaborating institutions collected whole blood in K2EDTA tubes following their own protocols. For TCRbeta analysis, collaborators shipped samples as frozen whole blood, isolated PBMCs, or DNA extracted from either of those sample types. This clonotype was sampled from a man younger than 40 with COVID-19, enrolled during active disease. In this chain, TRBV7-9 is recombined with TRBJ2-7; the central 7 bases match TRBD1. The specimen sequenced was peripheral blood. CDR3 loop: CASSSQGVSSYEQYF. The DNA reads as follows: TGTGCCAGCAGCTCTCAGGGGGTGAGCTCCTACGAGCAGTACTTC.